This TCR beta chain stems from a study of blood T cell repertoires in COVID-19. Overall study context: From the United States, Italy and Spain came samples of acute and convalescent COVID-19. The cDNA or gDNA used as material had been derived from T cells, B-cell-depleted T cells, or PBMCs.

There are 11 residues in the CDR3. Trimming stripped 2 bases from V and 8 bases from J, with 6 bases between. Germline CDR1 and CDR2: LGHDT and YNNKEL (reference sequence). Methods used by the authors: Amplification of reference gene primers was used by the study to estimate nucleated cell counts. Assay used: immunoSEQ multiplex PCR; TCRdb lists only in-frame clones, some missing. That table is the source of V, J and clone size, and D and trimming were worked out from the DNA. The sample lists some 13,000 clones; 73% were seen once. The V call is TRBV3-1 (or the pseudogene TRBV3-2), the J call TRBJ1-2; TRBD1 might be the D (5 bases). The sequenced sample consisted of peripheral blood. The origin of this receptor is a human donor in a cohort sampled during active COVID-19. The CDR3 is CASSQQGGYTF. The CDR3, as DNA: TGTGCCAGCAGCCAACAGGGAGGCTACACCTTC.